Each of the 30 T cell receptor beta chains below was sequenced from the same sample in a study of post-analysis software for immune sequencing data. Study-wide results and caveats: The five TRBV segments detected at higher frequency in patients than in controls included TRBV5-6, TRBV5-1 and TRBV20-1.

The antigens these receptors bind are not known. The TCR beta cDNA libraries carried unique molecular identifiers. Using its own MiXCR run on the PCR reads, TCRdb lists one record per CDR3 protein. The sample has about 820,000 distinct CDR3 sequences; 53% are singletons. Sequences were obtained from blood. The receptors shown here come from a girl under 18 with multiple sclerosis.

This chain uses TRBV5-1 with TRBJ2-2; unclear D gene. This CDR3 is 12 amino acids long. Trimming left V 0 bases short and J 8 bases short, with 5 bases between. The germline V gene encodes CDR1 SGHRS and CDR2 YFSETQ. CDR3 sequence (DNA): TGCGCCAGCAGCTTGGCCCGAGGGGAGCTGTTTTTT. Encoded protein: CASSLARGELFF. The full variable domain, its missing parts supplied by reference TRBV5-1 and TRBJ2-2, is KAGVTQTPRYLIKTRGQQVTLSCSPISGHRSVSWYQQTPGQGLQFLFEYFSETQRNKGNFPGRFSGRQFSNSRSEMNVSTLELGDSALYLCASSLARGELFFGEGSRLTVL.

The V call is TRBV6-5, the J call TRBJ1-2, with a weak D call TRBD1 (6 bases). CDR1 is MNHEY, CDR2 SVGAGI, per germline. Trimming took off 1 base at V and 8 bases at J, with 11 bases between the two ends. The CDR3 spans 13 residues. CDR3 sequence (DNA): TGTGCCAGCAGTTACTACAGGGCGCGAGGCTACACCTTC. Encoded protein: CASSYYRARGYTF.

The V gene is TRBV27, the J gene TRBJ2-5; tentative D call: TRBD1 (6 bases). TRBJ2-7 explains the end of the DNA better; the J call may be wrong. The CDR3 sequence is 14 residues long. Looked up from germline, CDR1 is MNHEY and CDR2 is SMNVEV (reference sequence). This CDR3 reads CASSQRPRGHEQYF. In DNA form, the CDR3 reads TGTGCCAGCAGCCAAAGGCCCAGGGGACACGAGCAGTACTTC.

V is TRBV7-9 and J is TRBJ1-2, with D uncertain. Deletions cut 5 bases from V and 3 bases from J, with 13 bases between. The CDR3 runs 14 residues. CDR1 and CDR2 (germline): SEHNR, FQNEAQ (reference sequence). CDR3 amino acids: CASSPLPHDYGYTF. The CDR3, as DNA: TGTGCCAGCAGCCCCTTACCCCACGACTATGGCTACACCTTC.

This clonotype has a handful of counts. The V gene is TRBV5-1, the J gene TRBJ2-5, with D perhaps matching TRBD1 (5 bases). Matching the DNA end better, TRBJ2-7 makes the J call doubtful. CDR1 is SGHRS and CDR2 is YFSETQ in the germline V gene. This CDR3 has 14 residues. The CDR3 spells CASSLHPTVREQYF. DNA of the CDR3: TGCGCCAGCAGCCTCCACCCGACAGTACGCGAGCAGTACTTC.

The CDR3 here is CSARVPEGFYGYTF. In nucleotides, the CDR3 is TGCAGTGCTAGAGTCCCCGAGGGATTCTATGGCTACACCTTC. This rearrangement joins TRBV20-1 to TRBJ1-2, with unresolved D. The CDR3 consists of 14 residues. Trimming shortened V by 1 base and J by 4 bases, and 13 bases separated the two germline ends. Germline V gives CDR1 DFQATT, CDR2 SNEGSKA (reference sequence).

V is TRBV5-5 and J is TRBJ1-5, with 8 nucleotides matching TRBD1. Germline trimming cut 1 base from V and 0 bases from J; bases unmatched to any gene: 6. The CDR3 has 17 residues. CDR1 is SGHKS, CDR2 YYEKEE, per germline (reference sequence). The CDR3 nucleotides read TGTGCCAGCAGCTTGTCGACAGGGGCGTATAGCAATCAGCCCCAGCATTTT. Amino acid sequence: CASSLSTGAYSNQPQHF.

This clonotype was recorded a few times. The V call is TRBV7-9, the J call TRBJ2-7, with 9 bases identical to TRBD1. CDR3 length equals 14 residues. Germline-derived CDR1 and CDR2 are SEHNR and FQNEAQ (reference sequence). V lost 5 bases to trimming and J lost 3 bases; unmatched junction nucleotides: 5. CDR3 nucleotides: TGTGCCAGCAGCCCCCAGACAGGGGGCTACGAGCAGTACTTC. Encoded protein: CASSPQTGGYEQYF.

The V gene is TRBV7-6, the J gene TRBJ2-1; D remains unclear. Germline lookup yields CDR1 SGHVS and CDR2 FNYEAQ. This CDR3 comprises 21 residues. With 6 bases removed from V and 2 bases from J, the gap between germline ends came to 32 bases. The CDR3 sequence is CASSRAVTATDPFGTYNEQFF. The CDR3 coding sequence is TGTGCCAGCAGTCGTGCGGTGACGGCAACAGACCCCTTTGGGACCTACAATGAGCAGTTCTTC. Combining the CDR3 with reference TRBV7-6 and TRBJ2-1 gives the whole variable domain GAGVSQSPRYKVTKRGQDVALRCDPISGHVSLYWYRQALGQGPEFLTYFNYEAQQDKSGLPNDRFSAERPEGSISTLTIQRTEQRDSAMYRCASSRAVTATDPFGTYNEQFFGPGTRLTVL.

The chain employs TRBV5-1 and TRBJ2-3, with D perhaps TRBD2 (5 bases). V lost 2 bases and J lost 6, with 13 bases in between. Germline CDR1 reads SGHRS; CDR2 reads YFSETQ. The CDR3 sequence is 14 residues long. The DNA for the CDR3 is TGCGCCAGCAGCTTTAATCTACTAGAGGATACGCAGTATTTT. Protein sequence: CASSFNLLEDTQYF.

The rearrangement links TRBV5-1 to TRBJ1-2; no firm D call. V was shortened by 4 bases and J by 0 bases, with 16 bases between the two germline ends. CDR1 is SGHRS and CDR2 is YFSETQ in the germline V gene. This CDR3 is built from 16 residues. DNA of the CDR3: TGCGCCAGCAGCCTTACCCGTAATACAGCTAACTATGGCTACACCTTC. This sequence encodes CASSLTRNTANYGYTF.

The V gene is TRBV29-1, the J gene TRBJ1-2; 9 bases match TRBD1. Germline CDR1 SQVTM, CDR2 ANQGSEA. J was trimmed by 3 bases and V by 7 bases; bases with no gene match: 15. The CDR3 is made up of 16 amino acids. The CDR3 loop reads CSADGPGQGMDYGYTF. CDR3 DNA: TGCAGCGCCGACGGACCGGGACAGGGTATGGACTATGGCTACACCTTC. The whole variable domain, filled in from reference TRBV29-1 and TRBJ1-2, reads SAVISQKPSRDICQRGTSLTIQCQVDSQVTMMFWYRQQPGQSLTLIATANQGSEATYESGFVIDKFPISRPNLTFSTLTVSNMSPEDSSIYLCSADGPGQGMDYGYTFGSGTRLTVV.

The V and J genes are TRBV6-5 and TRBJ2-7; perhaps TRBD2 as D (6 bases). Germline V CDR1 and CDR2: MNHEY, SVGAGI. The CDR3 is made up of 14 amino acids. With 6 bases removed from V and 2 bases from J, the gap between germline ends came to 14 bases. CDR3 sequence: CASRQGAGTYEQYF. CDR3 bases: TGTGCCAGCAGGCAAGGGGCGGGAACCTACGAGCAGTACTTC.

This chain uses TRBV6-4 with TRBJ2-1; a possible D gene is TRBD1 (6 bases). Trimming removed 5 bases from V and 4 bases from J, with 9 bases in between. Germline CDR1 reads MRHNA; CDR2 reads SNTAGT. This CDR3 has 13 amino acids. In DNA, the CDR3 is TGTGCCAGCAGTACACAGGGATACAATGAGCAGTTCTTC. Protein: CASSTQGYNEQFF.

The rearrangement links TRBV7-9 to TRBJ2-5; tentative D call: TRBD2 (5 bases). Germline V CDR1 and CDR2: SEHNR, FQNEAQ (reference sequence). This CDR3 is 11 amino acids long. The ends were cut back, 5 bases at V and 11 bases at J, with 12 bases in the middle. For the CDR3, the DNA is TGTGCCAGCAGCCCCGAGGGTATTCAGTACTTC. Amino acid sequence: CASSPEGIQYF.

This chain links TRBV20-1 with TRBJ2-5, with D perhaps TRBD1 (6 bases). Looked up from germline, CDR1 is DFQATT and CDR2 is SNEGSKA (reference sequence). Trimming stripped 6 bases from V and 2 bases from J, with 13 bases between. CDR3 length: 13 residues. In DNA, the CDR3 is TGCAGTGCCTACAGGGAGATGCAAGAGACCCAGTACTTC. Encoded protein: CSAYREMQETQYF.

The CDR3 is CASSPSPDSIHEQFF. CDR3 coding DNA: TGTGCCAGCAGCCCATCACCCGACAGTATTCATGAGCAGTTCTTC. This chain connects TRBV7-2 to TRBJ2-1; D might be TRBD1 (5 bases). Germline V gene data show CDR1 as SGHTA and CDR2 as FQGNSA. This CDR3 contains 15 residues. Trimming cost V 5 bases and J 8 bases, with 19 bases left between them.

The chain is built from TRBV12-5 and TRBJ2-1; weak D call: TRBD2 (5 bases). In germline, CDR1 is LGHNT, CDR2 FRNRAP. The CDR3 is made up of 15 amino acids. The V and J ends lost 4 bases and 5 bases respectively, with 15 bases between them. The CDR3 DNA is TGTGCTAGTGGTTCAGACCTCCGGGGTAACAATGAGCAGTTCTTC. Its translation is CASGSDLRGNNEQFF.

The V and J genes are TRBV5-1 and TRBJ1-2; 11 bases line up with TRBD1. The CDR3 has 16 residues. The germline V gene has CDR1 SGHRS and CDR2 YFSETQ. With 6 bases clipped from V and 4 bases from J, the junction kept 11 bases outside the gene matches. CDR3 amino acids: CASTFGPGQGVYGYTF. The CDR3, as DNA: TGCGCCAGCACGTTTGGCCCGGGACAGGGGGTCTATGGCTACACCTTC. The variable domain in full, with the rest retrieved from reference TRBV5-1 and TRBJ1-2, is KAGVTQTPRYLIKTRGQQVTLSCSPISGHRSVSWYQQTPGQGLQFLFEYFSETQRNKGNFPGRFSGRQFSNSRSEMNVSTLELGDSALYLCASTFGPGQGVYGYTFGSGTRLTVV.

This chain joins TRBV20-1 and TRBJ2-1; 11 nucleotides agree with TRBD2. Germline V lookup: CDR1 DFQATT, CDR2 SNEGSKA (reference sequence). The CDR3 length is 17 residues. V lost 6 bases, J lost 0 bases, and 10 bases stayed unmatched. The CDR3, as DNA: TGCAGTGCCAGCCTCAGGACTAGCGGGTTCTCCTACAATGAGCAGTTCTTC. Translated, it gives CSASLRTSGFSYNEQFF.

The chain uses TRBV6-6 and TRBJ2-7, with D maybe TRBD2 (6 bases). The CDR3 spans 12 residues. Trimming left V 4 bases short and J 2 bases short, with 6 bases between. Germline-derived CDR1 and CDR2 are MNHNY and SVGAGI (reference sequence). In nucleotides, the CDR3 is TGTGCCAGCAGTTGGGGGGCCTACGAGCAGTACTTC. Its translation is CASSWGAYEQYF.

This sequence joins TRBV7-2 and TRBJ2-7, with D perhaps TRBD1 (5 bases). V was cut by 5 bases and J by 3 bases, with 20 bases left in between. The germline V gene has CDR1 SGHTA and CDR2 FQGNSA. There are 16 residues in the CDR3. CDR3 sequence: CASSPQFQGYVYEQYF. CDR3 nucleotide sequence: TGTGCCAGCAGCCCCCAGTTCCAGGGATATGTCTACGAGCAGTACTTC.

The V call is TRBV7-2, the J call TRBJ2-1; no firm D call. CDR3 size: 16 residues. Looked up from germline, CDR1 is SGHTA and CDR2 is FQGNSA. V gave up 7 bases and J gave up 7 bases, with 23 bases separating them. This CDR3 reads CASNSRSATYPNEQFF. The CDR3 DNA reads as TGTGCCAGCAACTCGAGAAGCGCTACTTATCCTAATGAGCAGTTCTTC.

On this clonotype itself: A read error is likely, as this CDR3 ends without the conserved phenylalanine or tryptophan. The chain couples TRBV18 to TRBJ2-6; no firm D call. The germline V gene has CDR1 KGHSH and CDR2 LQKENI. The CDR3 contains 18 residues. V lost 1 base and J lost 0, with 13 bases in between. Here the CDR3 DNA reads TGTGCCAGCTCACCACTAGCTAGTCTTGGCTCTGGGGCCAACGTCCTGACTTTA. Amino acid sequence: CASSPLASLGSGANVLTL.

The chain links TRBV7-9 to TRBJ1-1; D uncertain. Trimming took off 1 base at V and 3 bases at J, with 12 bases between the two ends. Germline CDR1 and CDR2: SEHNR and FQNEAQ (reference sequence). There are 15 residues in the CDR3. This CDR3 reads CASSLVGRLYTEAFF. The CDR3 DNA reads TGTGCCAGCAGCTTAGTGGGCCGGCTCTACACTGAAGCTTTCTTT. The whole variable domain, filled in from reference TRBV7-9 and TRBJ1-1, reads DTGVSQNPRHKITKRGQNVTFRCDPISEHNRLYWYRQTLGQGPEFLTYFQNEAQLEKSRLLSDRFSAERPKGSFSTLEIQRTEQGDSAMYLCASSLVGRLYTEAFFGQGTRLTVV.

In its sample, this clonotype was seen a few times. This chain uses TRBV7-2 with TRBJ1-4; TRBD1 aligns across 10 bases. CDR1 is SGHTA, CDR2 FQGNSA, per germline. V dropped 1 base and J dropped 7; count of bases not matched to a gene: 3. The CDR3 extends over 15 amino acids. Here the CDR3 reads CASSLGRTGGEKLFF. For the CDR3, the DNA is TGTGCCAGCAGCTTAGGGAGGACAGGGGGTGAAAAACTGTTTTTT.

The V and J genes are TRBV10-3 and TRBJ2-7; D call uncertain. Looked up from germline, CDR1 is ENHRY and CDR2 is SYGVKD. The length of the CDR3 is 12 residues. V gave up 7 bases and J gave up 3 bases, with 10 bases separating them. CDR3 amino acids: CAITSGSYEQYF. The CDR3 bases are TGTGCCATCACCTCAGGCAGCTACGAGCAGTACTTC.

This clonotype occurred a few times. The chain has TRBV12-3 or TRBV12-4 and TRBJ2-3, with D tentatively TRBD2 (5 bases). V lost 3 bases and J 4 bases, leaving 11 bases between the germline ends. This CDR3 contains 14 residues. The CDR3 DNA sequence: TGTGCCAGCAGTTTGGCGCGTAGCGCAGATACGCAGTATTTT. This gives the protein CASSLARSADTQYF.

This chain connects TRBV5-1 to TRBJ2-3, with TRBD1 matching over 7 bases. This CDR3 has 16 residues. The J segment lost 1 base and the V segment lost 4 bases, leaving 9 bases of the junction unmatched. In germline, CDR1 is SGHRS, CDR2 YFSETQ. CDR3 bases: TGCGCCAGCAGCCAGAACATAGGACAGGGCACAGATACGCAGTATTTT. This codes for CASSQNIGQGTDTQYF.

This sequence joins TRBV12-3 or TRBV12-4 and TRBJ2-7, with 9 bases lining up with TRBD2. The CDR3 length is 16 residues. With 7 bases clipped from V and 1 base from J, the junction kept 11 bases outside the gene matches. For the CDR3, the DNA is TGTGCCAGCAAGTGGGGACCGGGACTAGCTTCCTACGAGCAGTACTTC. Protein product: CASKWGPGLASYEQYF.